Listed here is a single T cell receptor (beta chain). CDR3 length: 15 residues. The germline gives CDR1 SNHLY, CDR2 FYNNEI. V was pared by 6 bases and J by 2 bases, with 16 bases between. Individuals drawn from approximately 26 US areas were roughly 18 to 100 years old. The sample belongs to a study of blood T cell repertoires in COVID-19. Study-level background: Collection of acute and convalescent COVID-19 samples took place in the United States, Italy and Spain. From T cells, B-cell-depleted T cells, or PBMCs came the material, which was cDNA or gDNA.

Study processing details: For nucleated cells, counts were estimated from reference gene primer amplification. The assay was immunoSEQ multiplex PCR, and TCRdb's table has in-frame clones only and misses some. That table supplies the V and J calls and clone size; D and trimming were determined from the DNA. The data hold 190,000 or so clones, with roughly 90% observed a single time. V and J are TRBV2 and TRBJ2-5; possibly TRBD1 for D (5 bases). The sequence was collected from a woman aged 18 to 35 who had recovered from COVID-19. The sequenced material came from PBMCs or T cells enriched from blood (not recorded which). The chain's CDR3 is CASRLRTSNQETQYF. CDR3 coding DNA: TGTGCCAGCAGACTAAGGACAAGCAATCAAGAGACCCAGTACTTC.